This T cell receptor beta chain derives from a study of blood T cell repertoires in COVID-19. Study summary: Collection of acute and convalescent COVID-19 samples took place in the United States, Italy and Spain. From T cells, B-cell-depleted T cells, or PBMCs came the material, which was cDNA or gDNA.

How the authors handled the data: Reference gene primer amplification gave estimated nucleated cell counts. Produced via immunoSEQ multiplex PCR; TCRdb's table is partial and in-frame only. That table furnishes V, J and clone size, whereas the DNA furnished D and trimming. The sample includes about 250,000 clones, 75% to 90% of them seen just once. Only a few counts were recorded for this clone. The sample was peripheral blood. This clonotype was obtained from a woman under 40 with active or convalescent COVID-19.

CDR3 nucleotide sequence: TGTGCCAGCAGCTTGGGGATTAGCGGGGGGGCATTCCCCGGGGAGCTGTTTTTT. It translates to CASSLGISGGAFPGELFF. This chain uses TRBV5-4 with TRBJ2-2; 11 nucleotides agree with TRBD2. Losses at the gene ends were 0 bases for V and 6 bases for J; bases not matched to a gene: 10. The germline V gene has CDR1 SGHNT and CDR2 YYREEE (reference sequence). The CDR3 has 18 residues. Full variable domain (missing parts from reference TRBV5-4 and TRBJ2-2): ETGVTQSPTHLIKTRGQQVTLRCSSQSGHNTVSWYQQALGQGPQFIFQYYREEENGRGNFPPRFSGLQFPNYSSELNVNALELDDSALYLCASSLGISGGAFPGELFFGEGSRLTVL.